This T cell receptor beta chain was recorded in a study of identical twins. This CDR3 has 15 amino acids. The V and J ends lost 4 bases and 3 bases respectively, with 13 bases between them. Looked up from germline, CDR1 is LGHDT and CDR2 is YNNKEL (reference sequence). One entry per CDR3 protein, called by TCRdb with MiXCR from the 5' RACE reads. Here the sample spans about 660,000 distinct CDR3 sequences, 8.6% being singletons. This sample was shared with a second study, whose subject was yellow fever vaccine responses in identical twins.

The sequence came from a woman aged 18-29 years in good health. The specimen sequenced was PBMCs. The genes are TRBV3-1 and TRBJ1-3; TRBD1 might be the D (6 bases). In DNA form, the CDR3 reads TGTGCCAGCAGCCCAGGACAGATCCATGGAAACACCATATATTTT. Translated: CASSPGQIHGNTIYF.